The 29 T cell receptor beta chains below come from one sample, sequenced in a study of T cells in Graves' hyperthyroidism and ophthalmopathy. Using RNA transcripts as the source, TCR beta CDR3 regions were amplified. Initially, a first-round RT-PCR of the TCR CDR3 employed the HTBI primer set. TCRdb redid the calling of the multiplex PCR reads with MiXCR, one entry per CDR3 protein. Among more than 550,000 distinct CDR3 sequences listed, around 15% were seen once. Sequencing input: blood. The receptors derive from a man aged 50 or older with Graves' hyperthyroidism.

In DNA form, the CDR3 reads TGCGCCAGCAACCGGGACAGGTTTTTGGAACAGTACTTC. It specifies CASNRDRFLEQYF. The rearrangement uses TRBV5-1 and TRBJ2-7; 8 bases agree with TRBD1. J lost 10 bases, V lost 6 bases, and 12 bases had no gene match. Germline lookup yields CDR1 SGHRS and CDR2 YFSETQ. CDR3 length equals 13 residues.

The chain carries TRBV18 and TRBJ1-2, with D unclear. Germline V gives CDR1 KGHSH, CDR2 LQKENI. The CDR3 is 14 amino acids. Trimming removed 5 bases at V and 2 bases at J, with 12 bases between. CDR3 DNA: TGTGCCAGCTCAGCTACGGACGGGAACTATGGCTACACCTTC. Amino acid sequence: CASSATDGNYGYTF.

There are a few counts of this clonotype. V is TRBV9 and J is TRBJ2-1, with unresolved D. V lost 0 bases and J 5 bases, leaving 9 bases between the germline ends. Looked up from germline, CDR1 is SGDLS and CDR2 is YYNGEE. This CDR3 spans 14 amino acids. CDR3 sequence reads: CASSVGVMDNEQFF. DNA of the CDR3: TGTGCCAGCAGCGTAGGAGTTATGGACAATGAGCAGTTCTTC. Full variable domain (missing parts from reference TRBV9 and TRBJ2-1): DSGVTQTPKHLITATGQRVTLRCSPRSGDLSVYWYQQSLDQGLQFLIQYYNGEERAKGNILERFSAQQFPDLHSELNLSSLELGDSALYFCASSVGVMDNEQFFGPGTRLTVL.

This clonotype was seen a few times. CDR3 sequence reads: CASSHSPGSGSNQPQHF. The CDR3 nucleotides are TGTGCCAGCAGCCACTCTCCGGGATCAGGGAGCAATCAGCCCCAGCATTTT. The chain couples TRBV14 to TRBJ1-5, with D possibly being TRBD1 (5 bases). V lost 3 bases, J lost 1 base, and 16 bases lay in between. The CDR3 spans 17 residues. Germline-derived CDR1 and CDR2 are SGHDN and FVKESK.

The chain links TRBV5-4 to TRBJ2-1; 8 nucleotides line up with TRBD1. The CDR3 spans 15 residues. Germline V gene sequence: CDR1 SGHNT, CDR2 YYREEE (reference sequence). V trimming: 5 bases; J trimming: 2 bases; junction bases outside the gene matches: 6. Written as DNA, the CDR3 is TGTGCCAGCAGTTCGGACAGGGCACCCTACAATGAGCAGTTCTTC. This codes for CASSSDRAPYNEQFF.

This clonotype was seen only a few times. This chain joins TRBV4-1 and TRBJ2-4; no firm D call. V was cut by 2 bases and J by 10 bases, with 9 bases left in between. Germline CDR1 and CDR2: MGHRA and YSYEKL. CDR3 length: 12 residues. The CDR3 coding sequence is TGCGCCAGCAGCCAATTGTCACGAATTCAGTACTTC. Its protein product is CASSQLSRIQYF.

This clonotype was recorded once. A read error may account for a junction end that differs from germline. For the CDR3, the DNA is TGTGCTAGCAGTTTAGGGGATCGTCGTGAAAAACTGTTTTTT. This translates into CASSLGDRREKLFF. The genes are TRBV28 and TRBJ1-4; perhaps TRBD1 as D (5 bases). The CDR3 has 14 residues. Germline-derived CDR1 and CDR2 are MDHEN and SYDVKM.

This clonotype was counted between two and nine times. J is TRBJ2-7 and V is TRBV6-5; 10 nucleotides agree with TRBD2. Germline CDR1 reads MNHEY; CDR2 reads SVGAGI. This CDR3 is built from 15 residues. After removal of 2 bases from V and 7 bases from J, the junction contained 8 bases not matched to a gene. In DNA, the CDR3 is TGTGCCAGCAGTTACGGGCCTAGCGGGAGTGGTGAGCAGTACTTC. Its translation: CASSYGPSGSGEQYF.

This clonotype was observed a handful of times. The CDR3 DNA follows: TGTGCCAGCAGCTTGGCTACCAGCAATACGCAGTATTTT. As protein: CASSLATSNTQYF. The genes are TRBV5-6 and TRBJ2-3; no reliable D call. Looked up from germline, CDR1 is SGHDT and CDR2 is YYEEEE. Trimming shortened V by 0 bases and J by 7 bases, and 9 bases separated the two germline ends. This CDR3 spans 13 amino acids.

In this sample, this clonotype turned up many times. The CDR3 region is CASRGLADSYEQYF. The CDR3 DNA reads TGTGCCAGCAGGGGACTAGCGGACTCCTACGAGCAGTACTTC. The J gene is TRBJ2-7, the V gene TRBV6-2 or TRBV6-3, with TRBD2 matching 11 bases. The CDR3 contains 14 residues. Germline V lookup: CDR1 MNHEY, CDR2 SVGEGT. With 6 bases clipped from V and 0 bases from J, the junction kept 1 base outside the gene matches.

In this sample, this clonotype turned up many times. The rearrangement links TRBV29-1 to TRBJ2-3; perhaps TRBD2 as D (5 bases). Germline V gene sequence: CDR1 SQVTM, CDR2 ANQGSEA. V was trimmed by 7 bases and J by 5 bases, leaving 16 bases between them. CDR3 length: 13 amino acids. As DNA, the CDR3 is TGCAGCGCAGAAACCGGGGTCGAAGATACGCAGTATTTT. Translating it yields CSAETGVEDTQYF.

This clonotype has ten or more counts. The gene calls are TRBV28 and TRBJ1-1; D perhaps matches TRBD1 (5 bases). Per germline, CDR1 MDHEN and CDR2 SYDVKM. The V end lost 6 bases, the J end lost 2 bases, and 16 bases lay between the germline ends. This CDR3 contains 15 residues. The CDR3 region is CASRPERDGNTEAFF. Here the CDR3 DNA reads TGTGCCAGCAGACCCGAAAGGGACGGAAACACTGAAGCTTTCTTT. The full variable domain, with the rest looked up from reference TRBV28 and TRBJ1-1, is DVKVTQSSRYLVKRTGEKVFLECVQDMDHENMFWYRQDPGLGLRLIYFSYDVKMKEKGDIPEGYSVSREKKERFSLILESASTNQTSMYLCASRPERDGNTEAFFGQGTRLTVV.

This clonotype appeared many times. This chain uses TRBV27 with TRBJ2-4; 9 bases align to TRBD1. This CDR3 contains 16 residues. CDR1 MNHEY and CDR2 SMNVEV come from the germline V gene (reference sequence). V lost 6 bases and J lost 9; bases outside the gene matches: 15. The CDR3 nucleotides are TGTGCCAGCAGCCCGGGACAGGGTAATCCCTCGGGCATTCAGTACTTC. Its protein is CASSPGQGNPSGIQYF.

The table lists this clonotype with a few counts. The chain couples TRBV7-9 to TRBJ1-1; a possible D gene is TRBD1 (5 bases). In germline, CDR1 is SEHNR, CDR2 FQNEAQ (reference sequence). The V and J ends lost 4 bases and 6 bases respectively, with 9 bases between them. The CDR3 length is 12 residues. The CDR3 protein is CASSSQGSEAFF. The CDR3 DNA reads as TGTGCCAGCAGCTCTCAGGGTTCTGAAGCTTTCTTT.

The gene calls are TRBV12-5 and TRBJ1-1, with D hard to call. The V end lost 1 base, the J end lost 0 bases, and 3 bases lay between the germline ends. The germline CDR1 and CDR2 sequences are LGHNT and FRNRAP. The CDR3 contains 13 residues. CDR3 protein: CASGLDLNTEAFF. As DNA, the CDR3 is TGTGCTAGTGGTTTGGACCTGAACACTGAAGCTTTCTTT.

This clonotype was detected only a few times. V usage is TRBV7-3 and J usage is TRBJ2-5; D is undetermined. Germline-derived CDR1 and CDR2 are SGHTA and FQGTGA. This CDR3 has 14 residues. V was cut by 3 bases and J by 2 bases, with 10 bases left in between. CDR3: CASSFQLRQETQYF. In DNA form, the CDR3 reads TGTGCCAGCAGCTTTCAACTAAGGCAAGAGACCCAGTACTTC.

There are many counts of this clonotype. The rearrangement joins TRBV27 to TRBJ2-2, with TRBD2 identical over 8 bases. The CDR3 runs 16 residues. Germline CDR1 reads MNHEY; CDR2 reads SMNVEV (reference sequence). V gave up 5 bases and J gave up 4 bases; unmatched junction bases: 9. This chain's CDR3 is CASSPSGTSGTGELFF. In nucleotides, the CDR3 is TGTGCCAGCAGTCCTTCGGGGACTAGTGGCACCGGGGAGCTGTTTTTT.

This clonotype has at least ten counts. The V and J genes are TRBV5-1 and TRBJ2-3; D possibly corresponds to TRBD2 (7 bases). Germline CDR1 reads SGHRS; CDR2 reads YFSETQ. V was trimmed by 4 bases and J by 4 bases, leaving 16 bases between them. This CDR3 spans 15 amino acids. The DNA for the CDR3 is TGCGCCAGCAGCCCCGGAGGGGGGGTGGCAGATACGCAGTATTTT. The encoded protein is CASSPGGGVADTQYF.

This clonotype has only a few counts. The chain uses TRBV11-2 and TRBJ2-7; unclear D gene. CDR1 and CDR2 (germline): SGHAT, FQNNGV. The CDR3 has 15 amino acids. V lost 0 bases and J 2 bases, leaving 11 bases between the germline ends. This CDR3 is CASSLDSLRTYEQYF. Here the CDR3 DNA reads TGTGCCAGCAGCTTAGACTCCCTAAGAACCTACGAGCAGTACTTC.

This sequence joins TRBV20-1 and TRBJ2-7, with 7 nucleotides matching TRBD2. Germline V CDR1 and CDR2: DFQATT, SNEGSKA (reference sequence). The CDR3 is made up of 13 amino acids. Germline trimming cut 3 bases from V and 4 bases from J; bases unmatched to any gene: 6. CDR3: CSARRQRGYEQYF. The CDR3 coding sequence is TGCAGTGCTAGGAGACAGCGGGGTTACGAGCAGTACTTC.

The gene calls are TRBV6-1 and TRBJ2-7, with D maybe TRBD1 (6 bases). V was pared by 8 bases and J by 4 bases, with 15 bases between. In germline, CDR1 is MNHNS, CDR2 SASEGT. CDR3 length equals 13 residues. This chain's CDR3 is CASGTPNSYEQYF. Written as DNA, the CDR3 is TGTGCCAGCGGGACACCTAACTCTTACGAGCAGTACTTC.

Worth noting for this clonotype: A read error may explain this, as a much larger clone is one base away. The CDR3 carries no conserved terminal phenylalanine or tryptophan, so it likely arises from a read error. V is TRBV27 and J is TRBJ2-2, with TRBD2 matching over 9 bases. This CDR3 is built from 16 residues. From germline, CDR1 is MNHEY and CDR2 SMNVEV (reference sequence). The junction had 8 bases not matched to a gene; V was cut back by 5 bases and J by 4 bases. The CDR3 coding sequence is TGTGCCAGCAGTCCTCAACTAGCGGGTGCCACCGGGGAGCTGTTTCTT. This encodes CASSPQLAGATGELFL.

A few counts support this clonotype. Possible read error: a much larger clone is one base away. The CDR3 spells CASKGQAQAEAFF. The CDR3 DNA reads as TGTGCCAGCAAGGGACAGGCTCAGGCTGAAGCTTTCTTT. The rearrangement uses TRBV2 and TRBJ1-1, with 8 bases matching TRBD1. V lost 7 bases to trimming and J lost 6 bases; unmatched junction nucleotides: 7. The germline gives CDR1 SNHLY, CDR2 FYNNEI. This CDR3 is 13 amino acids long.

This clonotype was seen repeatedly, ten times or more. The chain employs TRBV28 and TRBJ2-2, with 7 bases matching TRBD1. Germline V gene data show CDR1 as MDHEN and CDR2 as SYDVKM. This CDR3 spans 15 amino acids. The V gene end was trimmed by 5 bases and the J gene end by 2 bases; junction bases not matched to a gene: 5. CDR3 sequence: CASSKTGHNTGELFF. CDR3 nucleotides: TGTGCCAGCAGTAAGACAGGGCATAACACCGGGGAGCTGTTTTTT.

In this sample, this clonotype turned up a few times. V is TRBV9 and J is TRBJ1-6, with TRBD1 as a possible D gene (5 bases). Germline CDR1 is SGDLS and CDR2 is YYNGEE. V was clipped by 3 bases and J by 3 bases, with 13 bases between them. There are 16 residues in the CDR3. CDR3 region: CASSAGAADYNSPLHF. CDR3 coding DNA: TGTGCCAGCAGCGCCGGGGCAGCTGACTATAATTCACCCCTCCACTTT.

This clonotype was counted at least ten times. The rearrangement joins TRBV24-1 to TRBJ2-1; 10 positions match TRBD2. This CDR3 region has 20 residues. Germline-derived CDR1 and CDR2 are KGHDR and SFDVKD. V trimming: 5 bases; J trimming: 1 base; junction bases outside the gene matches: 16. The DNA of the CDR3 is TGTGCCACCAGTGCCTCGGGACTAGCGCATCAAGCGAGATCCTACAATGAGCAGTTCTTC. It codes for CATSASGLAHQARSYNEQFF.

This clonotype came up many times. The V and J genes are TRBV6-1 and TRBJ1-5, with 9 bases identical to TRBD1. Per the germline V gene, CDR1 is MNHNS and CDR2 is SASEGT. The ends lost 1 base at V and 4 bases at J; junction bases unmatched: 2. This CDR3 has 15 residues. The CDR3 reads CASSEVTGGNQPQHF. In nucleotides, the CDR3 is TGTGCCAGCAGTGAAGTGACAGGGGGTAATCAGCCCCAGCATTTT.

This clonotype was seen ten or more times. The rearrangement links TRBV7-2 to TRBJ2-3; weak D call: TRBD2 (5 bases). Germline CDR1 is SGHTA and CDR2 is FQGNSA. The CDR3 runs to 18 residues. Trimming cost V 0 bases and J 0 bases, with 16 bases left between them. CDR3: CASSLARSGMFSTDTQYF. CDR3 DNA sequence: TGTGCCAGCAGCTTAGCTCGGAGCGGAATGTTTAGCACAGATACGCAGTATTTT.

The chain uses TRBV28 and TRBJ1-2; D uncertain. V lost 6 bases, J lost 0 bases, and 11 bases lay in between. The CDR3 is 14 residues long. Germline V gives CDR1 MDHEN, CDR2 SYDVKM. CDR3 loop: CASRNPPTNYGYTF. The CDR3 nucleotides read TGTGCCAGCAGGAATCCCCCCACTAACTATGGCTACACCTTC.